This is a list of T cell receptor beta chains from one sample in a study of cytomegalovirus exposure and HLA in healthy donors. Method: immunoSEQ multiplex PCR; TCRdb's copy keeps in-frame clones and lacks some. Found here are more than 110,000 clones, roughly 80% of them singletons; the top ten hold under 7.5%. Sequences were obtained from PBMCs. These receptors all stem from a man aged 40-49 years in good health and CMV-seropositive. CDR3s include the opening cysteine and the closing phenylalanine or tryptophan. The order of the fields is V gene, J gene, clone size, D gene, CDR3 protein, CDR3 DNA. A D gene is named only where the DNA matches it firmly. Size is stated for part of the rows, as once, few or many counts, or as a class when the clone is expanded.

TRBV19	TRBJ2-1	.	TRBD2	CASIGLAGSSYNEQFF	TGTGCCAGTATCGGACTAGCGGGCAGCTCCTACAATGAGCAGTTCTTC
TRBV19	TRBJ1-2	.	TRBD1	CASSNRGNLGGYTF	TGTGCCAGTAGTAACAGGGGGAACCTCGGTGGCTACACCTTC
TRBV7-2	TRBJ2-5	.	.	CASSGQGWAQETQYF	TGTGCCAGCAGCGGCCAGGGGTGGGCGCAAGAGACCCAGTACTTC
TRBV6-5	TRBJ2-5	once	TRBD1	CASSNPTGGAETQYF	TGTGCCAGCAGCAACCCGACAGGGGGCGCAGAGACCCAGTACTTC
TRBV4-3	TRBJ2-7	.	.	CASSHEPGNYEQYF	TGCGCCAGCAGCCATGAACCGGGAAACTACGAGCAGTACTTC
TRBV4-3	TRBJ2-3	.	.	CASSHSGVDTQYF	TGCGCCAGCAGCCATTCAGGGGTGGATACGCAGTATTTT
TRBV7-9	TRBJ2-3	.	TRBD2	CASSLRGMTSGGPDTQYF	TGTGCCAGCAGCTTGCGTGGGATGACTAGCGGGGGGCCAGATACGCAGTATTTT
TRBV28	TRBJ2-7	.	.	CASSFDLAGLTYEQYF	TGTGCCAGCAGTTTTGATCTGGCAGGGCTAACCTACGAGCAGTACTTC
TRBV6-1	TRBJ2-7	.	TRBD2	CASTRGAGGAYEQYF	TGTGCCAGCACCCGAGGGGCGGGGGGAGCCTACGAGCAGTACTTC
TRBV5-1	TRBJ1-6	few	.	CASSPYPGLGSPLHF	TGCGCCAGCAGCCCGTATCCAGGGCTGGGCTCACCCCTCCACTTT
TRBV4-1	TRBJ2-5	.	.	CASSQFGSGSPQETQYF	TGCGCCAGCAGCCAATTCGGATCGGGGTCCCCCCAAGAGACCCAGTACTTC
TRBV30	TRBJ2-1	.	TRBD2	CASRGGYNEQFF	TGTGCCTCTCGCGGGGGATACAATGAGCAGTTCTTC
TRBV27	TRBJ2-1	.	.	CASRDGGYDEQFF	TGTGCCAGCAGGGATGGGGGGTACGATGAGCAGTTCTTC
TRBV7-2	TRBJ1-2	few	TRBD1	CASSGDRVNYGYTF	TGTGCCAGCAGCGGTGACAGGGTTAACTATGGCTACACCTTC